Sequencing of this T cell receptor beta chain was carried out in a study of blood T cell repertoires in COVID-19 (dated by TCRdb to the early 2020s). Background for the entire study: Samples covering the acute and convalescent phases of COVID-19 were provided by collaborators in the United States, Italy and Spain. Where available, HLA class I and class II types were taken from metadata supplied by the sample provider and were not determined by assay-based typing. The repertoires were released in a freely available public database meant as a resource for research on the immune response to SARS-CoV-2. Subjects who had been exposed to COVID-19, were actively infected with it, or had recovered from it provided the deeply sampled blood TCRbeta repertoires that made up the dataset. Samples were obtained from the ongoing ImmuneRACE study (first 160 participants) and from 1,254 subjects provided by 6 global collaborators. The prospective study material was composed of cDNA or gDNA derived from T cells, B-cell-depleted T cells, or PBMCs. The sample metadata nearly always contained a de-identified subject ID, COVID-19 status, age in years and sex. Overall study outcomes, separate from this receptor: The amount of clinical and demographic metadata varied by source and participant and was provided uncurated.

The CDR1 and CDR2 encoded by the germline V gene are SGHAT and FQNNGV. The cysteine opens and the phenylalanine closes a CDR3 of 15 amino acids. This entry keeps only the CDR3 DNA: 45 bases, framed from base 1. Trimming at the junction amounts to 2 bases on V and 4 bases on J, and the germline ends lie 11 bases apart. The table lists this clone with a few counts. Its target antigen remains unknown. Per-base qualities were not stored, and no clone one base away is much larger. Participants in the prospective study were aged roughly 18 to 90 years, lived in 20 to 25 United States geographic areas, and enrolled through a virtual design. Cohort assignment in the prospective study relied on participant-reported clinical history from a screening survey and a study questionnaire. For ImmuneRACE Cohort 3, a participant was defined as recovered based on two consecutive negative NP/OP PCR tests, clearance by a healthcare professional, or resolution of symptoms. Mobile phlebotomists in the prospective study collected whole blood, serum and a nasopharyngeal or oropharyngeal swab from every participant. Additional blood draws and questionnaires over an approximately 2-month period could optionally be provided by prospective study participants. Prospective study blood samples were shipped either frozen or at room temperature before DNA extraction.

TCRbeta CDR3 regions were amplified from genomic DNA using the immunoSEQ Assay, a bias-controlled multiplex PCR. As for how the authors treated the data: The number of nucleated cells in each sample was estimated by amplification of reference gene primers within the assay. To quantify the absolute abundance of each unique TCRbeta CDR3 rearrangement, sequence reads were collapsed and filtered. For each sample, productive Simpson clonality was calculated by taking the square root of Simpson's diversity index across productive rearrangements. TCRdb re-hosts the immuneACCESS table, in-frame sequences only. Its copies lack some clones; in the studies checked, an unresolved V gene accounts for under half of them, and the cause for the rest is not known. V and J calls and clone size are copied from that table; D and trimming were computed from the DNA. The sample includes approximately 300,000 clones, with over 75% observed a single time. Of the sample, about 4% falls within the top ten clones.

The receptor was derived from a man aged 25 to 40 who had recovered from COVID-19. This chain joins TRBV11-2 to TRBJ2-2; TRBD1 might be the D gene, on 5 matching bases. Sequences were obtained from PBMCs or T cells enriched from blood (not recorded which). The sequenced DNA: TGTGCCAGCAGCTTACTTCAGGGTGCCACCGGGGAGCTGTTTTTT. The translation is CASSLLQGATGELFF.